These 7 T cell receptor beta chains were all obtained from the same sample, sequenced in a study of T cells in Graves' hyperthyroidism and ophthalmopathy. Amplified TCR beta CDR3 regions derived from RNA transcripts. A first-round RT-PCR of the TCR CDR3 used the HTBI primer set. TCRdb re-called the multiplex PCR reads through MiXCR, storing one row per CDR3 protein. Of 660,000 or so distinct CDR3 sequences listed, just under 45% are singletons. The sequencing sample was made of peripheral blood or thyroid tissue (not recorded which). Every receptor here comes from an adult man with Graves' disease, either hyperthyroidism or ophthalmopathy (not recorded which).

The chain links TRBV6-1 to TRBJ1-4; 7 bases are a match to TRBD1. The CDR3 runs 14 residues. From germline, CDR1 is MNHNS and CDR2 SASEGT. V was clipped by 6 bases and J by 7 bases; unmatched bases: 8. This chain's CDR3 is CASSQEGAGEKLFF. In DNA form, the CDR3 reads TGTGCCAGCAGCCAAGAGGGGGCCGGTGAAAAACTGTTTTTT.

Only a few counts were recorded for this clonotype. The V and J genes are TRBV20-1 and TRBJ2-6; no firm D call. CDR1 is DFQATT, CDR2 SNEGSKA, per germline (reference sequence). Deletions cut 4 bases from V and 4 bases from J, with 5 bases between. The length of the CDR3 is 12 residues. The CDR3 spells CSATQGANVLTF. The CDR3 region has the DNA TGCAGTGCTACACAGGGGGCCAACGTCCTGACTTTC.

The chain links TRBV6-5 to TRBJ2-5; D might be TRBD1 (6 bases). CDR1 is MNHEY, CDR2 SVGAGI, per germline. Trimming took 6 bases from V and 2 from J, leaving 10 bases between them. This CDR3 region has 13 residues. This chain's CDR3 is CASRSRGQETQYF. The CDR3 region has the DNA TGTGCCAGCAGATCTAGGGGGCAAGAGACCCAGTACTTC.

This clonotype was detected a few times. This chain joins TRBV20-1 and TRBJ2-5, with D possibly being TRBD2 (5 bases). CDR3 size: 14 residues. V lost 3 bases, J lost 1 base, and 12 bases lay in between. Germline V gene lookup returns CDR1 DFQATT and CDR2 SNEGSKA (reference sequence). The CDR3 sequence is CSARSDSTQETQYF. The DNA of the CDR3 is TGCAGTGCTAGGTCGGACTCAACCCAAGAGACCCAGTACTTC.

This chain connects TRBV2 to TRBJ1-3; D gene unclear. The germline V gene encodes CDR1 SNHLY and CDR2 FYNNEI. This CDR3 comprises 17 residues. With 0 bases removed from V and 0 bases from J, the gap between germline ends came to 12 bases. The CDR3 is CASSEALLWGSGNTIYF. DNA of the CDR3: TGTGCCAGCAGTGAAGCGCTTCTGTGGGGCTCTGGAAACACCATATATTTT.

There are a few counts of this clonotype. The rearrangement uses TRBV12-3 or TRBV12-4 and TRBJ1-5, with D possibly matching TRBD1 (6 bases). Trimming cost V 6 bases and J 1 base, with 10 bases left between them. CDR3 length: 14 residues. CDR3 bases: TGTGCCAGCAGGCAGGGGTTGAGCAATCAGCCCCAGCATTTT. This translates into CASRQGLSNQPQHF.

The genes are TRBV2 and TRBJ1-4; D unresolved. Per the germline V gene, CDR1 is SNHLY and CDR2 is FYNNEI. CDR3 length equals 14 residues. V shed 7 bases and J shed 10 bases, with 19 bases lying between them. The CDR3 spells CASNKGALSGKLFF. The CDR3 nucleotides read TGTGCCAGCAATAAGGGCGCTCTCTCTGGAAAACTGTTTTTT.